The next 19 T cell receptor beta chains were all read from a single sample in a study of T-cell reconstitution after alpha-beta-depleted transplantation in children. Unique molecular identifiers were incorporated into the prepared TCRbeta library. TCRdb reanalysed the PCR reads using MiXCR and keeps one entry per CDR3 protein. The sample lists approximately 500,000 distinct CDR3 sequences, roughly a tenth seen once, with just over 2% in the top ten. This material consisted of PBMCs, taken before TCRalphabeta/CD19-depleted stem cell transplant. The receptors come from a child aged 2 to 10 with inherited bone marrow failure, due to receive a stem cell transplant.

This clonotype occurred many times. The chain joins TRBV20-1 to TRBJ2-7, with a possible D match to TRBD2 (6 bases). The germline V and J ends were trimmed by 1 base and 0 bases, with 13 bases remaining between them. Germline V gene sequence: CDR1 DFQATT, CDR2 SNEGSKA (reference sequence). The CDR3 loop spans 15 amino acids. DNA for the CDR3: TGCAGTGCTAGAGTAGCGGCTGCGAGCTCCTACGAGCAGTACTTC. It yields the protein CSARVAAASSYEQYF.

This clonotype showed up many times. The V gene is TRBV4-3, the J gene TRBJ2-3; D gene ambiguous. The CDR3 extends over 14 amino acids. V was clipped by 0 bases and J by 4 bases, with 8 bases between them. Germline values: CDR1 LGHNA, CDR2 YSLEER. This CDR3 reads CASSQETAADTQYF. The CDR3 DNA reads TGCGCCAGCAGCCAAGAGACCGCGGCAGATACGCAGTATTTT.

This clonotype was seen ten or more times. In nucleotides, the CDR3 is TGTGCCAGCAGTTACCCAGGCGGCACGGGCGAGCAGTACTTC. Encoded protein: CASSYPGGTGEQYF. The chain joins TRBV6-2 or TRBV6-3 to TRBJ2-7; no clear D gene. The V gene's germline CDR1 is MNHEY and CDR2 SVGEGT. There are 14 residues in the CDR3. With 2 bases removed from V and 6 bases from J, the gap between germline ends came to 14 bases.

The sample holds a few counts of this clonotype. The chain employs TRBV27 and TRBJ2-6, with D possibly being TRBD1 or TRBD2 (6 bases each). Germline V CDR1 and CDR2: MNHEY, SMNVEV (reference sequence). Trimming removed 7 bases at V and 0 bases at J, with 22 bases between. The CDR3 covers 19 residues. This CDR3 is CASTLFGGGIASGANVLTF. The CDR3 DNA reads TGTGCCAGCACCTTATTCGGAGGGGGAATAGCCTCTGGGGCCAACGTCCTGACTTTC.

The gene calls are TRBV10-3 and TRBJ2-3, with 10 bases fitting TRBD2. The CDR3 spans 19 residues. Per germline, CDR1 ENHRY and CDR2 SYGVKD. J gave up 1 base and V 6 bases, and 16 bases lay outside the gene matches. CDR3 coding DNA: TGTGCCATCAGGAACCCCCTAGCGGGAGATGTCTTGGGCACAGATACGCAGTATTTT. Its protein is CAIRNPLAGDVLGTDTQYF.

This clonotype was seen repeatedly, ten times or more. V usage is TRBV5-1 and J usage is TRBJ1-1; 7 bases match TRBD1. Germline V gene sequence: CDR1 SGHRS, CDR2 YFSETQ. The CDR3 has 14 residues. V was clipped by 4 bases and J by 0 bases; unmatched bases: 3. CDR3 amino acids: CASSPGTVNTEAFF. The CDR3 bases are TGCGCCAGCAGCCCCGGGACAGTGAACACTGAAGCTTTCTTT.

This clonotype was counted many times. This chain connects TRBV20-1 to TRBJ2-7; no definite D call. CDR1 and CDR2 (germline): DFQATT, SNEGSKA (reference sequence). Trimming pared 7 bases from V and 4 bases from J, leaving 11 bases between. CDR3 length: 11 amino acids. The CDR3, as DNA: TGCAGTGTCGCTAGGCCTTACGAGCAGTACTTC. Encoded protein: CSVARPYEQYF.

The V gene is TRBV27, the J gene TRBJ2-7; 12 bases fit TRBD2. Germline CDR1 MNHEY, CDR2 SMNVEV (reference sequence). Germline trimming cut 8 bases from V and 5 bases from J; bases unmatched to any gene: 4. The CDR3 is made up of 13 amino acids. The CDR3 protein is CASRLAGEDEQYF. CDR3 coding DNA: TGTGCCAGCCGACTAGCGGGAGAAGACGAGCAGTACTTC.

This rearrangement joins TRBV11-1 to TRBJ1-2, with TRBD1 identical over 7 bases. CDR1 is SGHAT, CDR2 FQDESV, per germline (reference sequence). V dropped 1 base and J dropped 6; count of bases not matched to a gene: 17. There are 18 residues in the CDR3. The CDR3 sequence: CASSLGITRDSPRDGYTF. Here the CDR3 DNA reads TGTGCCAGCAGCTTAGGTATCACCCGGGACAGCCCAAGGGATGGCTACACCTTC.

This clonotype was detected ten times or more. V is TRBV24-1 and J is TRBJ1-1; D ambiguous. The CDR3 has 12 residues. With 5 bases removed from V and 5 bases from J, the gap between germline ends came to 8 bases. The germline V gene encodes CDR1 KGHDR and CDR2 SFDVKD. CDR3 nucleotides: TGTGCCACCAGTGTTGCGTGGACTGAAGCTTTCTTT. Translation gives CATSVAWTEAFF.

This clonotype was detected ten times or more. The chain has TRBV2 and TRBJ2-1, with D tentatively TRBD1 or TRBD2 (7 bases each). V gave up 4 bases and J gave up 5 bases, with 18 bases separating them. Per the germline V gene, CDR1 is SNHLY and CDR2 is FYNNEI. This CDR3 has 16 amino acids. The CDR3 DNA is TGTGCCAGCAGTGCCAGGGGGAGCGGGAAGAACAATGAGCAGTTCTTC. It specifies CASSARGSGKNNEQFF.

This clonotype was recorded at least ten times. The V call is TRBV7-2, the J call TRBJ2-7, with D possibly matching TRBD2 (5 bases). Trimming removed 2 bases at V and 3 bases at J, with 8 bases between. The CDR3 runs 13 residues. Germline V CDR1 and CDR2: SGHTA, FQGNSA. Here the CDR3 reads CASSLITSYEQYF. For the CDR3, the DNA is TGTGCCAGCAGCTTAATCACTAGCTACGAGCAGTACTTC.

The chain has TRBV7-8 and TRBJ2-1; maybe TRBD2 (5 bases). The length of the CDR3 is 18 residues. Trimming cost V 3 bases and J 0 bases, with 18 bases left between them. Germline loops: CDR1 SGHVS, CDR2 FQNEAQ. Written as DNA, the CDR3 is TGTGCCAGCAGCTTTGGTTTTGAGGGTCCCATCTCCTACAATGAGCAGTTCTTC. Translated, it gives CASSFGFEGPISYNEQFF.

The sample holds many counts of this clonotype. The CDR3 loop reads CASSESWISSYNEQFF. The CDR3 DNA sequence: TGCGCCAGCAGTGAGTCCTGGATAAGCTCCTACAATGAGCAGTTCTTC. The chain has TRBV10-2 and TRBJ2-1, with D hard to call. CDR3 length equals 16 residues. V was shortened by 0 bases and J by 0 bases, with 9 bases between the two germline ends. Germline V CDR1 and CDR2: WSHSY, SAAADI.

Ten or more counts support this clonotype. The rearrangement links TRBV10-2 to TRBJ2-5, with 7 bases matching TRBD1. The length of the CDR3 is 17 residues. Unmatched junction bases numbered 12, after V lost 3 bases and J lost 2 bases. Germline CDR1 reads WSHSY; CDR2 reads SAAADI. The CDR3 nucleotides are TGCGCCAGCAGTGATCCCTACAGGGGCCCCCTTCAAGAGACCCAGTACTTC. It encodes CASSDPYRGPLQETQYF.

This clonotype appeared many times. The chain recombines TRBV5-1 with TRBJ2-7; 8 nucleotides align to TRBD2. Germline CDR1 and CDR2: SGHRS and YFSETQ. The CDR3 has 14 amino acids. Losses at the gene ends were 4 bases for V and 6 bases for J; bases not matched to a gene: 9. In DNA, the CDR3 is TGCGCCAGCAGCGCGGGAGGCCCCCCACGCGAGCAGTACTTC. As protein: CASSAGGPPREQYF.

In this sample, this clonotype turned up many times. CDR3 loop: CASSVTERSYNEQFF. In DNA, the CDR3 is TGCGCCAGCAGCGTGACGGAGAGGTCCTACAATGAGCAGTTCTTC. This chain uses TRBV4-1 with TRBJ2-1; D uncertain. Per germline, CDR1 MGHRA and CDR2 YSYEKL. The CDR3 runs to 15 residues. V was trimmed by 5 bases and J by 1 base, leaving 12 bases between them.

This clonotype was detected ten times or more. The chain couples TRBV3-1 to TRBJ2-2; 8 positions match TRBD2. Germline loops: CDR1 LGHDT, CDR2 YNNKEL (reference sequence). The CDR3 has 16 amino acids. V lost 3 bases to trimming and J lost 2 bases; unmatched junction nucleotides: 5. This chain's CDR3 is CASSHPGLGNTGELFF. The CDR3, as DNA: TGTGCCAGCAGCCACCCGGGACTAGGTAACACCGGGGAGCTGTTTTTT.

Comment on this clonotype: A much larger clone differs by one base, so this may be a read error. This chain joins TRBV10-3 and TRBJ2-7; weak D call: TRBD1 (5 bases). There are 13 residues in the CDR3. Per germline, CDR1 ENHRY and CDR2 SYGVKD. The CDR3 here is CAISGAPGYEQNF. CDR3 DNA: TGTGCCATCAGTGGGGCCCCAGGGTACGAGCAGAACTTC.